One and the same sample provided the 20 T cell receptor beta chains below, sequenced in a study of T cell repertoires in cytomegalovirus infection. TCRdb re-called the reads with MiXCR, one entry per CDR3 protein. The sample yields roughly 230,000 distinct CDR3 sequences, around 6.2% seen once. The sequencing sample was made of PBMCs. These receptors originate from a human donor in good health (CMV status not recorded). Some clones in this sample may be carry-over from other donors' samples.

This clonotype was detected a few times. The chain recombines TRBV2 with TRBJ2-2; 8 nucleotides line up with TRBD1. The junction had 8 bases not matched to a gene; V was cut back by 6 bases and J by 5 bases. The CDR3 totals 15 residues. The germline gives CDR1 SNHLY, CDR2 FYNNEI. CDR3 residues: CASRSTGGETGELFF. Here the CDR3 DNA reads TGTGCCAGCAGATCCACAGGGGGAGAGACCGGGGAGCTGTTTTTT.

This clonotype was observed at least ten times. The V gene is TRBV28, the J gene TRBJ2-2; 9 bases are shared with TRBD1. This CDR3 is built from 15 residues. Per the germline V gene, CDR1 is MDHEN and CDR2 is SYDVKM. J gave up 6 bases and V 3 bases, and 5 bases lay outside the gene matches. The CDR3 coding sequence is TGTGCCAGCAGTTTTACAAGACAGGGGGCCGGGGAGCTGTTTTTT. Translating gives CASSFTRQGAGELFF. Full variable domain (missing parts from reference TRBV28 and TRBJ2-2): DVKVTQSSRYLVKRTGEKVFLECVQDMDHENMFWYRQDPGLGLRLIYFSYDVKMKEKGDIPEGYSVSREKKERFSLILESASTNQTSMYLCASSFTRQGAGELFFGEGSRLTVL.

This clonotype was observed many times. CDR3 bases: TGCAGTGCTAGAGGAGGGCAGGGGGGTGAAAAACTGTTTTTT. Its protein product is CSARGGQGGEKLFF. The chain has TRBV20-1 and TRBJ1-4; 7 nucleotides agree with TRBD1. The CDR3 is 14 amino acids. CDR1 and CDR2 (germline): DFQATT, SNEGSKA (reference sequence). V trimming: 1 base; J trimming: 7 bases; junction bases outside the gene matches: 6.

To note about this clonotype: One end of the junction does not line up with germline, which may come from a read error. The rearrangement uses TRBV28 and TRBJ2-2, with a possible D match to TRBD2 (6 bases). The germline V gene has CDR1 MDHEN and CDR2 SYDVKM. The CDR3 is 15 residues long. The CDR3 loop is CASSLRRPSGGELIF. The CDR3 DNA sequence: TGTGCCAGCAGTTTGCGGAGACCTTCTGGCGGGGAGCTGATTTTT.

This clonotype came up many times. The chain combines TRBV6-2 or TRBV6-3 with TRBJ2-7; maybe TRBD2 (5 bases). V was pared by 6 bases and J by 7 bases, with 13 bases between. The CDR3 totals 12 residues. The germline V gene encodes CDR1 MNHEY and CDR2 SVGEGT. CDR3 sequence reads: CASSPGMWEQYF. DNA for the CDR3: TGTGCCAGCAGCCCCGGGATGTGGGAGCAGTACTTC.

In this sample, this clonotype turned up many times. J is TRBJ1-2 and V is TRBV10-1, with TRBD1 as a possible D gene (5 bases). This CDR3 comprises 14 residues. V was cut by 6 bases and J by 8 bases, with 19 bases left in between. The germline V gene has CDR1 WNHNN and CDR2 SYGVQD (reference sequence). The CDR3, as DNA: TGCGCCAGCAGCGAATCCCGGAGGGGTTCCGGCTACACCTTC. Amino acids: CASSESRRGSGYTF.

This clonotype was counted at least ten times. Here the CDR3 reads CASSLQPLGGNTGELFF. The CDR3 DNA reads as TGTGCCAGCAGCTTACAACCTCTTGGGGGGAACACCGGGGAGCTGTTTTTT. This rearrangement joins TRBV7-2 to TRBJ2-2; D possibly matches TRBD1 or TRBD2 (5 bases each). CDR1 and CDR2 from the germline V gene are SGHTA and FQGNSA. This CDR3 contains 17 residues. V was cut by 2 bases and J by 1 base, with 14 bases left in between.

This clonotype was detected ten times or more. The J gene is TRBJ1-2, the V gene TRBV7-2, with 8 bases identical to TRBD1. The length of the CDR3 is 14 residues. CDR1 and CDR2 from the germline V gene are SGHTA and FQGNSA. The J segment lost 7 bases and the V segment lost 3 bases, leaving 7 bases of the junction unmatched. DNA of the CDR3: TGTGCCAGCAGCTTCCGACAGGGGCTTAGTGGCTACACCTTC. Protein sequence: CASSFRQGLSGYTF.

This clonotype has at least ten counts. The rearrangement links TRBV28 to TRBJ1-2; D is unclear. CDR3 size: 12 residues. Germline assignment: CDR1 MDHEN and CDR2 SYDVKM. Trimming removed 7 bases at V and 1 base at J, with 7 bases between. CDR3 amino acids: CASMVFNYGYTF. CDR3 DNA sequence: TGTGCCAGCATGGTTTTTAACTATGGCTACACCTTC.

The chain uses TRBV29-1 and TRBJ2-5; a possible D gene is TRBD2 (5 bases). Germline CDR1 is SQVTM and CDR2 is ANQGSEA. This CDR3 contains 16 residues. The germline V and J ends were trimmed by 4 bases and 3 bases, with 21 bases remaining between them. The CDR3 reads CSVVPLLVLLKETQYF. The CDR3 DNA reads as TGCAGCGTTGTTCCTTTACTAGTTCTCCTGAAAGAGACCCAGTACTTC.

In this sample, this clonotype turned up many times. CDR3 sequence (DNA): TGTGCCAGTAGTATACTACGCGTACAGGGGAACACTGAAGCTTTCTTT. Its translation is CASSILRVQGNTEAFF. The chain carries TRBV19 and TRBJ1-1, with D perhaps matching TRBD1 (6 bases). CDR3 length equals 16 residues. Germline-derived CDR1 and CDR2 are LNHDA and SQIVND (reference sequence). V dropped 2 bases and J dropped 1 base, with 14 bases sitting between them.

At least ten counts were recorded for this clonotype. This sequence joins TRBV20-1 and TRBJ2-5, with 10 nucleotides matching TRBD2. V dropped 2 bases and J dropped 1; count of bases not matched to a gene: 4. Per germline, CDR1 DFQATT and CDR2 SNEGSKA (reference sequence). This CDR3 is 15 amino acids long. The CDR3, as DNA: TGCAGTGCTAGACCATTAGCGGGGGGCCAAGAGACCCAGTACTTC. This translates into CSARPLAGGQETQYF.

This clonotype was observed at least ten times. The rearrangement joins TRBV6-1 to TRBJ1-3; tentative D call: TRBD1 (6 bases). The germline V and J ends were trimmed by 8 bases and 1 base, with 9 bases remaining between them. The CDR3 is 13 residues long. The germline gives CDR1 MNHNS, CDR2 SASEGT. This chain's CDR3 is CASQQGSGNTIYF. DNA of the CDR3: TGTGCCAGCCAACAGGGTTCTGGAAACACCATATATTTT.

This clonotype was seen many times. CDR3 sequence reads: CASSATGPNSNQPQHF. For the CDR3, the DNA is TGTGCCAGCAGCGCGACCGGACCCAATAGCAATCAGCCCCAGCATTTT. This chain uses TRBV7-2 with TRBJ1-5; D gene unclear. Looked up from germline, CDR1 is SGHTA and CDR2 is FQGNSA. V was shortened by 5 bases and J by 0 bases, with 14 bases between the two germline ends. The CDR3 totals 16 residues. Variable domain in full (rest from reference TRBV7-2 and TRBJ1-5): GAGVSQSPSNKVTEKGKDVELRCDPISGHTALYWYRQSLGQGLEFLIYFQGNSAPDKSGLPSDRFSAERTGGSVSTLTIQRTQQEDSAVYLCASSATGPNSNQPQHFGDGTRLSIL.

This clonotype was observed at least ten times. This chain uses TRBV12-3 or TRBV12-4 with TRBJ2-4; D perhaps matches TRBD2 (5 bases). CDR3 length equals 15 residues. V was trimmed by 6 bases and J by 5 bases, leaving 17 bases between them. Written as DNA, the CDR3 is TGTGCCAGCAGCCCGCGGCGAGCGGTAGAAAACATTCAGTACTTC. This sequence encodes CASSPRRAVENIQYF.

This clonotype was detected ten times or more. V is TRBV5-1 and J is TRBJ2-5; no clear D. Germline loops: CDR1 SGHRS, CDR2 YFSETQ. The CDR3 consists of 14 residues. The V gene lost 0 bases and the J gene lost 4 bases, with 10 bases spanning the gap. CDR3 protein: CASSLGDPPETQYF. CDR3 DNA sequence: TGCGCCAGCAGCTTGGGGGATCCTCCAGAGACCCAGTACTTC. Looking up the rest from reference TRBV5-1 and TRBJ2-5 gives the full variable domain: KAGVTQTPRYLIKTRGQQVTLSCSPISGHRSVSWYQQTPGQGLQFLFEYFSETQRNKGNFPGRFSGRQFSNSRSEMNVSTLELGDSALYLCASSLGDPPETQYFGPGTRLLVL.

Many counts were recorded for this clonotype. The chain couples TRBV27 to TRBJ1-1; TRBD1 matches 8 bases. V trimming: 5 bases; J trimming: 7 bases; junction bases outside the gene matches: 6. The CDR3 consists of 13 residues. Per germline, CDR1 MNHEY and CDR2 SMNVEV (reference sequence). The CDR3, as DNA: TGTGCCAGCAGTCCACGGACAGGGATTGAAGCTTTCTTT. This codes for CASSPRTGIEAFF.

The chain is built from TRBV20-1 and TRBJ1-1; 7 bases fit TRBD1. After removal of 0 bases from V and 2 bases from J, the junction contained 6 bases not matched to a gene. CDR1 is DFQATT and CDR2 is SNEGSKA in the germline V gene (reference sequence). The CDR3 has 15 amino acids. The CDR3 nucleotides read TGCAGTGCTAGAGATCGTCAGGGGGGCAACACTGAAGCTTTCTTT. This sequence encodes CSARDRQGGNTEAFF.

The table lists this clonotype with many counts. The chain combines TRBV9 with TRBJ2-7; D unclear. Trimming stripped 0 bases from V and 6 bases from J, with 10 bases between. Germline-derived CDR1 and CDR2 are SGDLS and YYNGEE. The CDR3 is made up of 13 amino acids. This CDR3 reads CASSVVLRGEQYF. In nucleotides, the CDR3 is TGTGCCAGCAGCGTAGTCCTTCGCGGCGAGCAGTACTTC.

This clonotype was counted ten times or more. This chain joins TRBV20-1 and TRBJ2-7; the D is unclear. The CDR3 has 12 residues. Trimming left V 6 bases short and J 6 bases short, with 15 bases between. Per germline, CDR1 DFQATT and CDR2 SNEGSKA (reference sequence). CDR3: CSADGGRPEQYF. The CDR3 nucleotides read TGCAGTGCCGACGGTGGACGCCCCGAGCAGTACTTC.